The 16 T cell receptor beta chains below come from one sample, sequenced in a study of PD-1 blockade in classical Hodgkin lymphoma (TCRdb year 2020). Per the publication, the time point label means: cycle 4 day 1 (C4D1), after 6 weeks of nivolumab. All trial patients had relapsed after autologous stem cell transplantation, with cohorts A, B and C differing in prior brentuximab vedotin exposure. Receptor libraries were prepared by the immunoSEQ multiplex PCR assay. TCRdb provides this immuneACCESS table in a form limited to in-frame rearrangements. Some clones are lacking; in checked studies, under half of them reflect an unresolved V gene, and why the rest are absent is not known. The sample table holds about 17,000 clones, of which less than 75% were seen once. The ten biggest clones cover 6% to 8.5% of the sample. Sample: peripheral blood mononuclear cells (PBMCs), taken before the fourth cycle of nivolumab. The receptors originated from a human donor with classical Hodgkin lymphoma.

This chain uses TRBV5-1 with TRBJ2-1; 12 bases fit TRBD2. Looked up from germline, CDR1 is SGHRS and CDR2 is YFSETQ. V gave up 4 bases and J gave up 3 bases; unmatched junction bases: 5. CDR3 size: 16 residues. CDR3 residues: CASSGGLAGLYNEQFF. CDR3 sequence (DNA): TGCGCCAGCAGCGGGGGACTAGCGGGCCTCTACAATGAGCAGTTCTTC.

By proportion, this clone is medium-sized (0.01 to 0.1%). The identical CDR3 is also encoded by other nucleotide sequences in the sample. V usage is TRBV19 and J usage is TRBJ2-1; 9 bases are shared with TRBD2. Per the germline V gene, CDR1 is LNHDA and CDR2 is SQIVND (reference sequence). CDR3 size: 15 residues. V gave up 1 base and J gave up 5 bases; unmatched junction bases: 3. CDR3 sequence reads: CASSIVPSGNNEQFF. DNA of the CDR3: TGTGCCAGTAGTATAGTGCCTAGCGGGAACAATGAGCAGTTCTTC. Complete variable domain (other parts from reference TRBV19 and TRBJ2-1): DGGITQSPKYLFRKEGQNVTLSCEQNLNHDAMYWYRQDPGQGLRLIYYSQIVNDFQKGDIAEGYSVSREKKESFPLTVTSAQKNPTAFYLCASSIVPSGNNEQFFGPGTRLTVL.

The rearrangement joins TRBV11-2 to TRBJ2-1, with unresolved D. V was trimmed by 0 bases and J by 8 bases, leaving 20 bases between them. This CDR3 has 17 amino acids. Per germline, CDR1 SGHAT and CDR2 FQNNGV. CDR3 amino acids: CASSLEALGLLGDEQFF. Here the CDR3 DNA reads TGTGCCAGCAGCTTAGAGGCTCTGGGCCTCTTGGGCGATGAGCAGTTCTTC.

The V and J genes are TRBV28 and TRBJ2-1; D gene uncertain. Germline CDR1 is MDHEN and CDR2 is SYDVKM. Trimming took 5 bases from V and 0 from J, leaving 11 bases between them. CDR3 length equals 15 residues. The CDR3 here is CASSEGQSSYNEQFF. The CDR3 bases are TGTGCCAGCAGTGAAGGGCAGAGCTCCTACAATGAGCAGTTCTTC.

The chain joins TRBV7-4 to TRBJ2-1, with 9 nucleotides matching TRBD2. The CDR3 has 15 amino acids. J gave up 10 bases and V 1 base, and 8 bases lay outside the gene matches. CDR1 is SGHVT and CDR2 is SQSDAQ in the germline V gene. The CDR3 DNA follows: TGTGCCAGCAGCTTAGGTAGCGGGGGCAATGGGGAGCAGTTCTTC. Amino acids: CASSLGSGGNGEQFF.

V is TRBV6-5 and J is TRBJ1-1; TRBD1 is a possible D gene (6 bases). Germline loops: CDR1 MNHEY, CDR2 SVGAGI. The germline V and J ends were trimmed by 6 bases and 8 bases, with 19 bases remaining between them. The CDR3 contains 14 residues. CDR3 region: CASRLDGQSVEAFF. As DNA, the CDR3 is TGTGCCAGCAGGTTAGATGGACAGAGCGTAGAAGCTTTCTTT.

This clone counts as medium-sized. V gene TRBV10-3 combines with J gene TRBJ1-1, with 9 bases identical to TRBD1. Trimming took 4 bases from V and 6 from J; bases not matched to a gene: 6. This CDR3 comprises 14 residues. The V gene's germline CDR1 is ENHRY and CDR2 SYGVKD. CDR3 DNA sequence: TGTGCCATCAGTGGGACAGGGGAAATCGCTGAAGCTTTCTTT. This codes for CAISGTGEIAEAFF.

By sample fraction, this clone is large. Other nucleotide sequences from this sample produce the same CDR3. The V call is TRBV5-6, the J call TRBJ2-1; 7 bases match TRBD1. This CDR3 has 13 residues. Per the germline V gene, CDR1 is SGHDT and CDR2 is YYEEEE. The V and J ends lost 3 bases and 6 bases, in that order; junction bases with no gene match: 3. The CDR3 region has the DNA TGTGCCAGCAGCTGGGGGACAGTCAATGAGCAGTTCTTC. Its translation is CASSWGTVNEQFF.

This sequence joins TRBV6-1 and TRBJ2-3, with a tentative D call TRBD1 (6 bases). Per the germline V gene, CDR1 is MNHNS and CDR2 is SASEGT. The V end was cut by 7 bases, the J end by 3 bases, with 17 bases between. The CDR3 contains 15 residues. CDR3 loop: CASIGGPRGTDTQYF. In DNA, the CDR3 is TGTGCCAGCATAGGGGGACCCAGAGGGACAGATACGCAGTATTTT.

V gene TRBV7-6 combines with J gene TRBJ1-4; TRBD1 might be the D (6 bases). CDR1 SGHVS and CDR2 FNYEAQ come from the germline V gene. This CDR3 has 16 residues. V was shortened by 5 bases and J by 0 bases, with 13 bases between the two germline ends. CDR3: CASSTAGGPTNEKLFF. The CDR3 DNA reads as TGTGCCAGCAGCACCGCCGGGGGGCCAACTAATGAAAAACTGTTTTTT.

The CDR3: CASSPTGNTEAFF. CDR3 DNA: TGCGCCAGCAGCCCGACAGGGAACACTGAAGCTTTCTTT. The rearrangement uses TRBV5-1 and TRBJ1-1; D might be TRBD1 (6 bases). Trimming stripped 4 bases from V and 1 base from J, with 8 bases between. In germline, CDR1 is SGHRS, CDR2 YFSETQ. The CDR3 has 13 residues.

This chain links TRBV27 with TRBJ1-5; D is undetermined. Between the trimmed V and J ends, which lost 5 bases and 4 bases, there was a span of 9 bases. Germline CDR1 is MNHEY and CDR2 is SMNVEV (reference sequence). The CDR3 loop spans 13 amino acids. The CDR3 region is CASSPWQNQPQHF. In DNA form, the CDR3 reads TGTGCCAGCAGTCCATGGCAGAATCAGCCCCAGCATTTT.

V and J are TRBV6-1 and TRBJ2-3; 9 bases align to TRBD1. This CDR3 is built from 16 residues. The trim removed 2 bases at V and 4 bases at J, leaving 7 bases unmatched. Germline values: CDR1 MNHNS, CDR2 SASEGT. This CDR3 is CASSESMGQGSDTQYF. CDR3 DNA sequence: TGTGCCAGCAGTGAATCGATGGGACAGGGTTCAGATACGCAGTATTTT.

The rearrangement joins TRBV9 to TRBJ2-7; D not certain. V was trimmed by 0 bases and J by 2 bases, leaving 9 bases between them. Germline CDR1 reads SGDLS; CDR2 reads YYNGEE. The CDR3 is made up of 14 amino acids. The CDR3: CASSVGPVTYEQYF. The CDR3 DNA sequence: TGTGCCAGCAGCGTAGGACCGGTCACCTACGAGCAGTACTTC.

The sample holds one count of this clone. This chain links TRBV11-2 with TRBJ2-7; D gene ambiguous. Per the germline V gene, CDR1 is SGHAT and CDR2 is FQNNGV. V dropped 6 bases and J dropped 2 bases, with 14 bases sitting between them. The CDR3 extends over 14 amino acids. Here the CDR3 reads CASRSIQKPYEQYF. The CDR3, as DNA: TGTGCCAGCAGATCTATTCAAAAGCCCTACGAGCAGTACTTC.

This chain uses TRBV5-6 with TRBJ1-5; D might be TRBD1 (6 bases). The CDR3 is 15 residues long. Trimming cost V 0 bases and J 6 bases, with 13 bases left between them. CDR1 and CDR2 from the germline V gene are SGHDT and YYEEEE. The CDR3 DNA sequence: TGTGCCAGCAGCTTGGGGGGGGCCCTCACTCAGCCCCAGCATTTT. Amino acids: CASSLGGALTQPQHF.